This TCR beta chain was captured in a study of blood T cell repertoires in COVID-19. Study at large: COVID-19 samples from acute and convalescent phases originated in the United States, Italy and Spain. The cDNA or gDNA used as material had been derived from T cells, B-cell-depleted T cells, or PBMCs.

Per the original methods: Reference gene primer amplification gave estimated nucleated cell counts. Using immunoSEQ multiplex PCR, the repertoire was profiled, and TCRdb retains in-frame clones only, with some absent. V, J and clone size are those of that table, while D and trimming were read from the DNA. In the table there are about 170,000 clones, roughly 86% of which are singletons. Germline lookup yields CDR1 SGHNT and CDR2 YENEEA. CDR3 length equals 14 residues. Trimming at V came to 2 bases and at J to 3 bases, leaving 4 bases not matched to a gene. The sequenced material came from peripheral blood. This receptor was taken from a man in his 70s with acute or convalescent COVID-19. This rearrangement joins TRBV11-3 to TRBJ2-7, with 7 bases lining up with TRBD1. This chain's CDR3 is CASSLTAGGYEQYF. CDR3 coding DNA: TGTGCCAGCAGCTTAACGGCAGGGGGCTACGAGCAGTACTTC.